Each of the 22 T cell receptor beta chains below was sequenced from the same sample in a study of blood T cell repertoires in COVID-19. TCRdb's table, derived via immunoSEQ multiplex PCR, lists solely in-frame clones and lacks some. The data show about 170,000 clones, 87% seen once. The material sequenced was peripheral blood. These TCRs come from a woman aged 50 to 60 with acute or convalescent COVID-19.

The chain carries TRBV7-6 and TRBJ1-1, with D perhaps matching TRBD1 (6 bases). The V end was cut by 0 bases, the J end by 1 base, with 9 bases between. The CDR3 runs 15 residues. Germline CDR1 is SGHVS and CDR2 is FNYEAQ. Written as DNA, the CDR3 is TGTGCCAGCAGCTTAGCGGCAGGGGCGAACACTGAAGCTTTCTTT. Protein: CASSLAAGANTEAFF.

The chain uses TRBV10-3 and TRBJ1-1; no definite D call. The CDR3 has 12 residues. Germline loops: CDR1 ENHRY, CDR2 SYGVKD. Trimming left V 4 bases short and J 7 bases short, with 10 bases between. For the CDR3, the DNA is TGTGCCATCAGTGGGGATGGAGGTGAAGCTTTCTTT. Translated: CAISGDGGEAFF.

The chain has TRBV27 and TRBJ1-2; 11 nucleotides match TRBD1. The CDR3 spans 14 residues. Per germline, CDR1 MNHEY and CDR2 SMNVEV (reference sequence). Unmatched junction bases numbered 1, after V lost 5 bases and J lost 2 bases. This CDR3 reads CASSRTGGNYGYTF. In nucleotides, the CDR3 is TGTGCCAGCAGTCGGACAGGGGGCAACTATGGCTACACCTTC.

The chain links TRBV11-3 to TRBJ2-3; D remains ambiguous. Deletions cut 4 bases from V and 2 bases from J, with 10 bases between. This CDR3 region has 14 residues. Per the germline V gene, CDR1 is SGHNT and CDR2 is YENEEA. DNA of the CDR3: TGTGCCAGCAGCTCGGAGACTCCCACAGATACGCAGTATTTT. Protein: CASSSETPTDTQYF.

The chain carries TRBV6-5 and TRBJ1-2; 7 bases are shared with TRBD1. The germline V gene encodes CDR1 MNHEY and CDR2 SVGAGI. V lost 9 bases to trimming and J lost 7 bases; unmatched junction nucleotides: 5. The CDR3 is 11 amino acids. This CDR3 reads CASKGGGGYTF. Written as DNA, the CDR3 is TGTGCCAGTAAAGGGGGCGGTGGCTACACCTTC.

The V and J genes are TRBV10-3 and TRBJ1-6; 7 nucleotides align to TRBD1. V was clipped by 10 bases and J by 10 bases; unmatched bases: 7. Germline V CDR1 and CDR2: ENHRY, SYGVKD. The CDR3 sequence is 12 residues long. DNA for the CDR3: TGTGCCACCGCACAGGGGCCCTCACCCCTCCACTTT. It specifies CATAQGPSPLHF.

The chain combines TRBV2 with TRBJ2-7; TRBD2 aligns across 10 bases. CDR1 and CDR2 from the germline V gene are SNHLY and FYNNEI. The length of the CDR3 is 14 residues. The junction had 10 bases not matched to a gene; V was cut back by 7 bases and J by 7 bases. CDR3 nucleotide sequence: TGTGCCAGCATCTGGGCTAGCGGGGGTGAAGAGCAGTACTTC. This encodes CASIWASGGEEQYF.

This chain joins TRBV10-2 and TRBJ2-1; the match to TRBD2 covers 13 bases. Losses at the gene ends were 7 bases for V and 0 bases for J; bases not matched to a gene: 3. The CDR3 consists of 16 residues. Per germline, CDR1 WSHSY and CDR2 SAAADI. The DNA of the CDR3 is TGCGCCAGCACCGGACTAGCGGGAGTCTCCTACAATGAGCAGTTCTTC. It translates to CASTGLAGVSYNEQFF.

This clone appeared a few times. The chain employs TRBV4-2 and TRBJ1-5, with 7 positions matching TRBD1. Trimming took 3 bases from V and 6 from J; bases not matched to a gene: 11. Germline CDR1 reads LGHNA; CDR2 reads YNFKEQ. This CDR3 is 16 amino acids long. Here the CDR3 reads CASSQDGDRAGQPQHF. Written as DNA, the CDR3 is TGTGCCAGCAGCCAGGACGGAGACAGGGCAGGTCAGCCCCAGCATTTT.

The chain is built from TRBV6-1 and TRBJ2-3, with D perhaps matching TRBD2 (5 bases). CDR3 size: 14 residues. Per germline, CDR1 MNHNS and CDR2 SASEGT. Trimming left V 3 bases short and J 3 bases short, with 10 bases between. In DNA form, the CDR3 reads TGTGCCAGCAGTGACGGTGGGAGAACAGATACGCAGTATTTT. Amino acids: CASSDGGRTDTQYF.

The CDR3, as DNA: TGCAGTGCTAGTGATTCCCGTCTAGCGGGAACGGGCAATGAGCAGTTCTTC. It encodes CSASDSRLAGTGNEQFF. The chain links TRBV20-1 to TRBJ2-1; 9 bases match TRBD2. The germline V gene has CDR1 DFQATT and CDR2 SNEGSKA (reference sequence). The length of the CDR3 is 17 residues. The V and J ends lost 3 bases and 6 bases, in that order; junction bases with no gene match: 15.

The J gene is TRBJ2-3, the V gene TRBV5-1; a possible D gene is TRBD1 (6 bases). CDR1 SGHRS and CDR2 YFSETQ come from the germline V gene. The CDR3 contains 13 residues. The V end lost 2 bases, the J end lost 4 bases, and 8 bases lay between the germline ends. CDR3 sequence (DNA): TGCGCCAGCAGCTTTACAGGGCCAGATACGCAGTATTTT. Its protein is CASSFTGPDTQYF.

Only a few counts were recorded for this clone. The rearrangement links TRBV5-1 to TRBJ2-3; 12 bases match TRBD2. Germline V CDR1 and CDR2: SGHRS, YFSETQ. Trimming removed 3 bases from V and 6 bases from J; junction bases left unmatched: 11. The CDR3 loop spans 17 amino acids. This CDR3 is CASSYRWTSGEADTQYF. CDR3 nucleotides: TGCGCCAGCAGCTACCGGTGGACTAGCGGGGAGGCGGATACGCAGTATTTT.

This clone was seen only once. This chain uses TRBV18 with TRBJ2-1, with 16 bases that match TRBD2. The J segment lost 7 bases and the V segment lost 3 bases, leaving 3 bases of the junction unmatched. Germline values: CDR1 KGHSH, CDR2 LQKENI. This CDR3 is 16 amino acids long. The CDR3 reads CASSPAGLAGGNEQFF. In DNA, the CDR3 is TGTGCCAGCTCACCGGCGGGACTAGCGGGGGGGAATGAGCAGTTCTTC. The full variable domain, in which reference TRBV18 and TRBJ2-1 provide the parts outside the CDR3, is NAGVMQNPRHLVRRRGQEARLRCSPMKGHSHVYWYRQLPEEGLKFMVYLQKENIIDESGMPKERFSAEFPKEGPSILRIQQVVRGDSAAYFCASSPAGLAGGNEQFFGPGTRLTVL.

J is TRBJ1-5 and V is TRBV19; 10 positions agree with TRBD1. V dropped 5 bases and J dropped 5; count of bases not matched to a gene: 6. This CDR3 spans 15 amino acids. Per germline, CDR1 LNHDA and CDR2 SQIVND (reference sequence). The CDR3 coding sequence is TGTGCCAGTAGTGACCGGGACAGGGGTTATCAGCCCCAGCATTTT. Encoded protein: CASSDRDRGYQPQHF.

The chain has TRBV25-1 and TRBJ1-1; no definite D call. Trimming shortened V by 1 base and J by 3 bases, and 9 bases separated the two germline ends. CDR1 and CDR2 (germline): MGHDK, SYGVNS. This CDR3 comprises 14 residues. The CDR3 DNA reads as TGTGCCAGCAGTGAATTTGGCGGGGACACTGAAGCTTTCTTT. This encodes CASSEFGGDTEAFF.

The count of this clone is one. The rearrangement joins TRBV6-2 or TRBV6-3 to TRBJ1-1; D uncertain. The CDR3 is made up of 13 amino acids. The germline gives CDR1 MNHEY, CDR2 SVGEGT. The V end was cut by 5 bases, the J end by 1 base, with 8 bases between. The CDR3 DNA is TGTGCCAGCAGTCCGGTAGCGAACACTGAAGCTTTCTTT. Protein product: CASSPVANTEAFF.

This chain uses TRBV2 with TRBJ2-2; TRBD2 matches at 7 bases. The germline V gene has CDR1 SNHLY and CDR2 FYNNEI. The CDR3 runs 15 residues. V dropped 7 bases and J dropped 5; count of bases not matched to a gene: 10. The CDR3 DNA sequence: TGTGCCAGCATACTCCGGGACTATGCTACCGGGGAGCTGTTTTTT. Amino acids: CASILRDYATGELFF.

This chain connects TRBV7-3 to TRBJ2-1; the match to TRBD2 covers 12 bases. The CDR3 spans 16 residues. Germline CDR1 is SGHTA and CDR2 is FQGTGA. V shed 2 bases, J shed 4 bases, and the junction held 3 bases outside the gene matches. The CDR3 DNA reads TGTGCCAGCAGCTTAGAGGGGACTAGCGGGTACAATGAGCAGTTCTTC. Translated: CASSLEGTSGYNEQFF.

This chain uses TRBV7-3 with TRBJ2-1, with D possibly being TRBD2 (5 bases). The CDR3 consists of 12 residues. CDR1 is SGHTA, CDR2 FQGTGA, per germline. Trimming shortened V by 6 bases and J by 6 bases, and 9 bases separated the two germline ends. Here the CDR3 reads CASSLGSNEQFF. The CDR3 DNA reads as TGTGCCAGCAGTTTAGGGAGCAATGAGCAGTTCTTC.

The V call is TRBV6-5, the J call TRBJ2-5; 8 bases map to TRBD1. CDR1 and CDR2 from the germline V gene are MNHEY and SVGAGI. The CDR3 contains 14 residues. V lost 4 bases to trimming and J lost 2 bases; unmatched junction nucleotides: 3. The CDR3 DNA reads as TGTGCCAGCAGTTTCTGGGACAGGCAAGAGACCCAGTACTTC. This gives the protein CASSFWDRQETQYF.

J is TRBJ2-1 and V is TRBV7-3; weak D call: TRBD2 (5 bases). The germline gives CDR1 SGHTA, CDR2 FQGTGA. The CDR3 runs to 14 residues. The ends were cut back, 5 bases at V and 2 bases at J, with 10 bases in the middle. The DNA for the CDR3 is TGTGCCAGCAGCCCCGGACTTGCCTACAATGAGCAGTTCTTC. Its protein product is CASSPGLAYNEQFF.